The 26 T cell receptor beta chains listed next were all sequenced from one sample in a study of T-cell reconstitution after alpha-beta-depleted transplantation in children. It was with unique molecular identifiers that the TCRbeta library was prepared. One entry per CDR3 protein, called by TCRdb with MiXCR from the PCR reads. The sample consists of 530,000 or so distinct CDR3 sequences, more than 20% of them appearing once. The sequencing used PBMCs, collected before TCRalphabeta/CD19-depleted stem cell transplant. These receptors came from a boy younger than two with Wiskott-Aldrich syndrome, due to receive a stem cell transplant.

This clonotype has a count of ten or more. This chain uses TRBV5-1 with TRBJ2-3; TRBD2 aligns across 8 bases. Germline CDR1 and CDR2: SGHRS and YFSETQ. J gave up 4 bases and V 4 bases, and 11 bases lay outside the gene matches. This CDR3 spans 16 amino acids. Written as DNA, the CDR3 is TGCGCCAGCAGCCCCACGGGGCTAGCGGGCGCAGATACGCAGTATTTT. Translated, it gives CASSPTGLAGADTQYF.

The chain uses TRBV15 and TRBJ2-5; tentatively, D is TRBD1 (6 bases). The CDR3 runs 12 residues. The V gene's germline CDR1 is LNHNV and CDR2 YYDKDF (reference sequence). Trimming stripped 6 bases from V and 3 bases from J, with 8 bases between. Here the CDR3 DNA reads TGTGCCACCAGAGCAGGGGAAGAGACCCAGTACTTC. Amino acid sequence: CATRAGEETQYF.

The rearrangement uses TRBV5-1 and TRBJ1-4; TRBD1 matches at 8 bases. Looked up from germline, CDR1 is SGHRS and CDR2 is YFSETQ. There are 14 residues in the CDR3. Unmatched junction bases numbered 5, after V lost 4 bases and J lost 6 bases. The DNA of the CDR3 is TGCGCCAGCAGCGTCAACAGGGGGGATGAAAAACTGTTTTTT. The encoded protein is CASSVNRGDEKLFF.

This clonotype was seen a handful of times. The chain recombines TRBV20-1 with TRBJ2-7, with TRBD2 identical over 8 bases. The CDR3 length is 18 residues. CDR1 and CDR2 (germline): DFQATT, SNEGSKA (reference sequence). V lost 3 bases and J lost 4; bases outside the gene matches: 20. Here the CDR3 reads CSASLPGGPGFFGYEQYF. In nucleotides, the CDR3 is TGCAGTGCTAGTTTGCCGGGAGGGCCTGGGTTCTTTGGGTACGAGCAGTACTTC.

The CDR3 DNA reads TGTGCCACCAGCAGAGATCTAGCGGGAGGGCTACGGACCCAGTACTTC. As protein: CATSRDLAGGLRTQYF. The genes are TRBV15 and TRBJ2-5; 12 nucleotides line up with TRBD2. The V gene end was trimmed by 0 bases and the J gene end by 7 bases; junction bases not matched to a gene: 6. There are 16 residues in the CDR3. Germline CDR1 LNHNV, CDR2 YYDKDF (reference sequence). The full variable domain, rest sourced from reference TRBV15 and TRBJ2-5, is DAMVIQNPRYQVTQFGKPVTLSCSQTLNHNVMYWYQQKSSQAPKLLFHYYDKDFNNEADTPDNFQSRRPNTSFCFLDIRSPGLGDTAMYLCATSRDLAGGLRTQYFGPGTRLLVL.

This sequence joins TRBV5-1 and TRBJ2-7; a weak D match, TRBD1 (5 bases). V dropped 0 bases and J dropped 1 base, with 11 bases sitting between them. Germline V lookup: CDR1 SGHRS, CDR2 YFSETQ. CDR3 length: 15 amino acids. The CDR3 sequence is CASSLAQGTSYEQYF. CDR3 DNA sequence: TGCGCCAGCAGCTTGGCTCAGGGTACGTCCTACGAGCAGTACTTC.

This clonotype has more than one count but fewer than ten. The genes are TRBV15 and TRBJ1-1, with TRBD1 as a possible D gene (5 bases). Germline V CDR1 and CDR2: LNHNV, YYDKDF (reference sequence). This CDR3 has 15 amino acids. Trimming took off 2 bases at V and 14 bases at J, with 24 bases between the two ends. The CDR3 nucleotides read TGTGCCACCAGCAGAACCGTCCTCCCGGGACCGCGATACTTCTTT. Its protein product is CATSRTVLPGPRYFF. Full variable domain (remainder filled in from reference TRBV15 and TRBJ1-1): DAMVIQNPRYQVTQFGKPVTLSCSQTLNHNVMYWYQQKSSQAPKLLFHYYDKDFNNEADTPDNFQSRRPNTSFCFLDIRSPGLGDTAMYLCATSRTVLPGPRYFFGQGTRLTVV.

This clonotype was detected a few times. The rearrangement uses TRBV7-7 and TRBJ2-5; 7 nucleotides match TRBD2. The CDR3 consists of 15 residues. Germline V gene lookup returns CDR1 SSHAT and CDR2 FNYEAQ (reference sequence). With 1 base clipped from V and 3 bases from J, the junction kept 5 bases outside the gene matches. CDR3 amino acids: CASSLVQGGKETQYF. In nucleotides, the CDR3 is TGTGCCAGCAGCTTAGTGCAGGGAGGGAAAGAGACCCAGTACTTC.

This clonotype was counted between two and nine times. The chain uses TRBV7-9 and TRBJ1-2, with TRBD1 as a possible D gene (5 bases). The CDR3 spans 14 residues. The germline V gene has CDR1 SEHNR and CDR2 FQNEAQ (reference sequence). The V gene lost 2 bases and the J gene lost 7 bases, with 14 bases spanning the gap. CDR3 in DNA: TGTGCCAGCAGCTTACAGGGTCGGTTTGGTGGCTACACCTTC. It is translated as CASSLQGRFGGYTF.

This clonotype has more than one count but fewer than ten. The CDR3 nucleotides read TGTGCCACCAGTGATCCAGTCGGGACAGGGTTTGGGACCCAGTACTTC. Residues: CATSDPVGTGFGTQYF. J is TRBJ2-5 and V is TRBV24-1; TRBD1 agrees at 9 bases. V lost 3 bases and J lost 7; bases outside the gene matches: 11. CDR1 KGHDR and CDR2 SFDVKD come from the germline V gene. The CDR3 sequence is 16 residues long.

There are a few counts of this clonotype. V and J are TRBV5-1 and TRBJ2-3; D not resolved. V was cut by 0 bases and J by 2 bases, with 7 bases left in between. Germline lookup yields CDR1 SGHRS and CDR2 YFSETQ. The CDR3 loop spans 14 amino acids. The CDR3 here is CASSLGAPTDTQYF. Written as DNA, the CDR3 is TGCGCCAGCAGCTTGGGGGCCCCCACAGATACGCAGTATTTT.

This clonotype was seen more than once but under ten times. This chain uses TRBV20-1 with TRBJ2-5, with D tentatively TRBD1 or TRBD2 (6 bases each). V gave up 1 base and J gave up 5 bases, with 17 bases separating them. Looked up from germline, CDR1 is DFQATT and CDR2 is SNEGSKA (reference sequence). CDR3 length: 15 residues. CDR3 loop: CSARVGGPAWETQYF. The DNA of the CDR3 is TGCAGTGCTAGAGTCGGGGGCCCAGCATGGGAGACCCAGTACTTC.

This clonotype has more than one count but fewer than ten. The CDR3: CASSGGSGRPQQFF. CDR3 DNA sequence: TGCGCCAGCAGCGGGGGTAGCGGGAGGCCCCAGCAGTTCTTC. This sequence joins TRBV5-1 and TRBJ2-1; 10 bases are shared with TRBD2. There are 14 residues in the CDR3. Trimming cost V 4 bases and J 11 bases; bases outside gene matches: 9. Per germline, CDR1 SGHRS and CDR2 YFSETQ.

The chain combines TRBV20-1 with TRBJ2-2, with no clear D. The CDR3 extends over 14 amino acids. Trimming shortened V by 3 bases and J by 0 bases, and 8 bases separated the two germline ends. Germline V lookup: CDR1 DFQATT, CDR2 SNEGSKA (reference sequence). This CDR3 is CSASPVTNTGELFF. CDR3 bases: TGCAGTGCTAGTCCAGTTACGAACACCGGGGAGCTGTTTTTT.

There are a few counts of this clonotype. The genes are TRBV19 and TRBJ2-1; the match to TRBD2 covers 7 bases. Germline CDR1 and CDR2: LNHDA and SQIVND (reference sequence). V was pared by 3 bases and J by 3 bases, with 5 bases of the junction left unmatched. CDR3 length equals 15 residues. The CDR3 coding sequence is TGTGCCAGTAGTATTCGCGGACTAGACTACAATGAGCAGTTCTTC. This sequence encodes CASSIRGLDYNEQFF.

In nucleotides, the CDR3 is TGTGCCAGCAGCTTAGGGGGAGCGGAGGATACGCAGTATTTT. It codes for CASSLGGAEDTQYF. V usage is TRBV13 and J usage is TRBJ2-3; possibly TRBD2 for D (5 bases). The germline V gene has CDR1 PRHDT and CDR2 FYEKMQ (reference sequence). The CDR3 contains 14 residues. Between the trimmed V and J ends, which lost 0 bases and 6 bases, there was a span of 10 bases. The full variable domain, with the rest looked up from reference TRBV13 and TRBJ2-3, is AAGVIQSPRHLIKEKRETATLKCYPIPRHDTVYWYQQGPGQDPQFLISFYEKMQSDKGSIPDRFSAQQFSDYHSELNMSSLELGDSALYFCASSLGGAEDTQYFGPGTRLTVL.

This clonotype was seen a handful of times. The gene calls are TRBV5-5 and TRBJ1-3, with TRBD1 as a possible D gene (6 bases). Per germline, CDR1 SGHKS and CDR2 YYEKEE (reference sequence). CDR3 length: 17 residues. V lost 4 bases and J lost 0, with 17 bases in between. CDR3: CASSPRGGANSGNTIYF. CDR3 nucleotides: TGTGCCAGCAGCCCCCGGGGGGGGGCCAACTCTGGAAACACCATATATTTT.

This rearrangement joins TRBV21-1 to TRBJ2-2; the D segment call TRBD1 is taken from the table without a DNA check. TRBV21-1 counts as a pseudogene. The CDR3 loop spans 15 amino acids. The CDR3 DNA sequence: TGTGCCAGCAGCAAGACAGGGTCTGACACCGGGGAGCTGTTTTTT. It specifies CASSKTGSDTGELFF.

This clonotype turned up a few times. A much larger clone is a single base away; this may be a read error. The rearrangement links TRBV5-4 to TRBJ2-3, with unresolved D. Germline values: CDR1 SGHNT, CDR2 YYREEE (reference sequence). The CDR3 runs to 11 residues. V was cut by 3 bases and J by 4 bases, with 3 bases left in between. The CDR3 coding sequence is TGTGCCAGCAGCTCCCCAGATACGCAGTATTTT. The encoded protein is CASSSPDTQYF.

The gene calls are TRBV30 and TRBJ1-1, with D maybe TRBD1 (6 bases). The germline V gene encodes CDR1 GTSNPN and CDR2 SVGIG (reference sequence). The V end was cut by 1 base, the J end by 3 bases, with 15 bases between. This CDR3 is 15 amino acids long. The CDR3 DNA reads TGTGCCTGGAGTGAATTAGCGTACAGGGACACTGAAGCTTTCTTT. It encodes CAWSELAYRDTEAFF.

The chain is built from TRBV10-3 and TRBJ2-3, with 8 bases that match TRBD2. CDR3 size: 15 residues. The ends lost 0 bases at V and 4 bases at J; junction bases unmatched: 3. Germline CDR1 ENHRY, CDR2 SYGVKD. The CDR3 DNA sequence: TGTGCCATCAGTGAGTCGACTAGCGCAGCAGATACGCAGTATTTT. This sequence encodes CAISESTSAADTQYF.

This clonotype was seen a few times. The chain combines TRBV5-1 with TRBJ2-1, with D possibly being TRBD2 (6 bases). The V gene's germline CDR1 is SGHRS and CDR2 YFSETQ. The CDR3 totals 13 residues. V was trimmed by 7 bases and J by 7 bases, leaving 15 bases between them. DNA of the CDR3: TGCGCCAGCGGACTAAAGGTGGGGAATGAGCAGTTCTTC. Translation: CASGLKVGNEQFF.

The genes are TRBV2 and TRBJ2-4, with D perhaps TRBD2 (6 bases). This CDR3 contains 14 residues. Germline V gene sequence: CDR1 SNHLY, CDR2 FYNNEI. V was trimmed by 1 base and J by 9 bases, leaving 13 bases between them. CDR3 coding DNA: TGTGCCAGCAGTGAAGTTGCCCGGCGGGGCATTCAGTACTTC. Amino acids: CASSEVARRGIQYF.

This clonotype was counted between two and nine times. The J gene is TRBJ1-1, the V gene TRBV5-1; no definite D call. Trimming shortened V by 3 bases and J by 1 base, and 10 bases separated the two germline ends. The CDR3 runs to 14 residues. From germline, CDR1 is SGHRS and CDR2 YFSETQ. The CDR3 nucleotides are TGCGCCAGCAGCTCATACAGCCAGAACACTGAAGCTTTCTTT. This encodes CASSSYSQNTEAFF.

This clonotype has only a few counts. Here the CDR3 reads CSAPRSGYNEQFF. The CDR3 DNA reads TGCAGTGCCCCTCGGTCGGGCTACAATGAGCAGTTCTTC. V gene TRBV20-1 combines with J gene TRBJ2-1; the D is unclear. The V end lost 6 bases, the J end lost 3 bases, and 12 bases lay between the germline ends. From germline, CDR1 is DFQATT and CDR2 SNEGSKA (reference sequence). This CDR3 is built from 13 residues.

In its sample, this clonotype was seen a few times. The rearrangement joins TRBV12-3 or TRBV12-4 to TRBJ2-1; 10 nucleotides agree with TRBD2. There are 14 residues in the CDR3. V lost 6 bases and J lost 7; bases outside the gene matches: 6. CDR3 region: CASRPLAGVNEQFF. The CDR3 nucleotides read TGTGCCAGCAGGCCGCTAGCGGGAGTAAATGAGCAGTTCTTC.